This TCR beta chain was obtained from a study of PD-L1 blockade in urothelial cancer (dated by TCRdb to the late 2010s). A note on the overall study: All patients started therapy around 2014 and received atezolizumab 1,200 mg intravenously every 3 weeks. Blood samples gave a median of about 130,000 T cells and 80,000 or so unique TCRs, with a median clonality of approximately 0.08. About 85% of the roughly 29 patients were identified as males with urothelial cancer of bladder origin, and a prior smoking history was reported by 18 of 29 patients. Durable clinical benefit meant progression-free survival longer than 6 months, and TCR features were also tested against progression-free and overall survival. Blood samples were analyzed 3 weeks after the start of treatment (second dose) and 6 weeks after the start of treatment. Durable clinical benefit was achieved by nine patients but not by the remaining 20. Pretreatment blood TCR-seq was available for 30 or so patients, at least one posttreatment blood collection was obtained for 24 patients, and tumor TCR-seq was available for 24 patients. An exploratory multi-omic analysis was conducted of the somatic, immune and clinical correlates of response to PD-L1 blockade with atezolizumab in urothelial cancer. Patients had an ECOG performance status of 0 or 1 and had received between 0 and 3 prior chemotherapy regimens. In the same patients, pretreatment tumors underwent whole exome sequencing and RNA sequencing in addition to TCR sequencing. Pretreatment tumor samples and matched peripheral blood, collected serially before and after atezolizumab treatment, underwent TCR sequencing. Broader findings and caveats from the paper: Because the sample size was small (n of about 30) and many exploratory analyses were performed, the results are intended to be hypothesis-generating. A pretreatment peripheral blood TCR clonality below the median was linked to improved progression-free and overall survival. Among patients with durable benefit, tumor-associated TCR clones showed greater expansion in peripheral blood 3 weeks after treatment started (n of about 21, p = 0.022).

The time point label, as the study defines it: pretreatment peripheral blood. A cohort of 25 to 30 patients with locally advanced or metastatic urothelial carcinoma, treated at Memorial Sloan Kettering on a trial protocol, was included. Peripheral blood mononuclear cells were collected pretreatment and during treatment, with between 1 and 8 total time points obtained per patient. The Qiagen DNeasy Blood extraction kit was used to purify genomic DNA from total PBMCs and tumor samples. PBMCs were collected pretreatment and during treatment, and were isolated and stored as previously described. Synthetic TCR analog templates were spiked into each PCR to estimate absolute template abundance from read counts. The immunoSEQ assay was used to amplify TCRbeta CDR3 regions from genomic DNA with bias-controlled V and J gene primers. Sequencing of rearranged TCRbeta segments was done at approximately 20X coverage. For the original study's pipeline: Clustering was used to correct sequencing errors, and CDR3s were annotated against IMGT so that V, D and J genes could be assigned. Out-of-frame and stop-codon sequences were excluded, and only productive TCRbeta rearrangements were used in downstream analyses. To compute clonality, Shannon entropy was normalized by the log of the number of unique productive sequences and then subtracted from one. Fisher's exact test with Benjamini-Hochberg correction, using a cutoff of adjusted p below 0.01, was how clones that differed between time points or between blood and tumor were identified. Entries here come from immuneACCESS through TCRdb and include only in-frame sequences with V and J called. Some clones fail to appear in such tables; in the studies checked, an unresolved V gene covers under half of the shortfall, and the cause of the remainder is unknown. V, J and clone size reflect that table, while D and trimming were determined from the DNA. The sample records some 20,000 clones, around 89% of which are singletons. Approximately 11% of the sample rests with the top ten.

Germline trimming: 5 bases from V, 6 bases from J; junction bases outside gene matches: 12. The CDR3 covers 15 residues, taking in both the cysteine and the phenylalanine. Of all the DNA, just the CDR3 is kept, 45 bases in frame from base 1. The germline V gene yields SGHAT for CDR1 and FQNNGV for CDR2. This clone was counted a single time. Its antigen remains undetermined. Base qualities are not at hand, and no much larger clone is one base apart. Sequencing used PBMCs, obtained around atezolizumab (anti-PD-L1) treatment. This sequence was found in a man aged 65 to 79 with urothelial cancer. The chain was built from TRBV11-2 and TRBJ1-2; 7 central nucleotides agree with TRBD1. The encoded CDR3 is CASSPLRRQGDGYTF. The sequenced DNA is TGTGCCAGCAGCCCCCTCCGCAGACAGGGCGATGGCTACACCTTC.